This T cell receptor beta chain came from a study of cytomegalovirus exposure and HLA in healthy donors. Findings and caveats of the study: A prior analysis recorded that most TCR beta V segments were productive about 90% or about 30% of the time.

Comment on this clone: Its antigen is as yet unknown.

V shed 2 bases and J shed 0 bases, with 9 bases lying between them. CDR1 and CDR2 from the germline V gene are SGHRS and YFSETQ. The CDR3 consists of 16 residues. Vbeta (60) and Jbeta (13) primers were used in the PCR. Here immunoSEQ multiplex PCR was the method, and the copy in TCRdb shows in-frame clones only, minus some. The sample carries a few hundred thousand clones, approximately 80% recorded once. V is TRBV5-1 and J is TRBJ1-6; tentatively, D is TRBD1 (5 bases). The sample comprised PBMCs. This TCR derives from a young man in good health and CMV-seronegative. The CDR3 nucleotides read TGCGCCAGCAGCTTACAGGTTGGCTCCTATAATTCACCCCTCCACTTT. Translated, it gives CASSLQVGSYNSPLHF.